This TCR beta chain was identified in a study of regulatory T cells in long-lasting Graves disease (dated by TCRdb to the early 2020s). Regarding the study in general: Newly diagnosed Graves' disease patients had taken antithyroid drugs for less than 3 months. A total of roughly 35 samples were covered by TCR sequencing, comprising approximately 13 persistent and 20 newly diagnosed Graves' disease patients. Persistent Graves' disease patients were compared with newly diagnosed Graves' disease patients by peripheral blood TCR sequencing and RNA sequencing. The study took place in China and was registered as a clinical trial. General findings and caveats noted by the study authors: Peripheral blood alone was examined, since thyroid tissue, which constituted the primary lesion, could not be accessed. Only the TCR beta chain was sequenced and analyzed. The authors noted that the small sample size was a limitation that may lower accuracy. Patients with persistent disease shared more public clonotypes (about 2,700) than newly diagnosed patients did (around 980). TRBV28, TRBJ1-2 and TRBJ2-5 were preferentially used in persistent disease, while TRBV20-1 and TRBJ2-1 were favored in newly diagnosed disease. Compared with newly diagnosed patients, persistent Graves' disease patients had lower TCR Shannon entropy and fewer highly expanded clones, which suggests clonal expansion.

The CDR3 contains 14 residues, cysteine and phenylalanine counted. The entry retains the CDR3 DNA only, 42 bases that are in frame from base 1. The germline V gene (reference sequence) sets CDR1 to DFQATT and CDR2 to SNEGSKA. Cut back by 3 bases and 0 bases, the V and J ends lie 8 bases apart. This clonotype was counted a few times. Its antigen is currently not known. Base qualities are not provided; no much larger clone lies one nucleotide away. Libraries were built with multiplex PCR. Sequencer: Illumina HiSeq 4000. CDR3 regions were amplified by Arm-PCR with iRepertoire HTBI primers to construct TCR beta libraries. Before sequencing, the PCR products went through gel purification. In the paper's pipeline: Gene usage analysis of CDR3 amino acid clonotypes used the 55 to 65 TRBV and more than 13 TRBJ segments found across samples. COPE and FqMerger were used to merge filtered high-quality paired reads into contigs. BLAST was used to align contigs to IMGT TRBV, TRBD and TRBJ reference genes, with CDR3 defined following IMGT. Any clonotype with a frequency above 0.1% was classified as a highly expanded clone. Shannon entropy served as the measure of repertoire diversity, while the Gini coefficient captured V-J evenness. A clonotype was considered public if more than one individual shared it. TCRdb ran its own pipeline on the public reads, namely fastp trimming at Q25 and MiXCR clone calling, and kept in-frame beta chains. CDR3 protein duplicates are merged, each entry listing the most common genes and DNA. The V and J calls follow TCRdb's processing rather than the paper's. This sample lists about 620,000 distinct CDR3 sequences; around 15% were detected once. Jointly, the top ten make up about 17% of the sample.

Read against the paper, the sample's time point label means: newly diagnosed GD, antithyroid drugs for less than 3 months. For both TCR sequencing and RNA sequencing, RNA was extracted from PBMCs in TRIzol. The diagnosis of Graves' disease followed American Thyroid Association guidelines. Patients for the study were recruited at an endocrinology department in Xi'an, China. Each patient gave around 9 milliliters of peripheral blood, collected in an EDTA anticoagulant tube. Ficoll Paque Plus density gradient separation was used to isolate PBMCs, and no additional T cell sorting was done. RNA quality was checked with an Agilent 2100 Bioanalyzer and agarose gel, and concentration with a NanoDrop 2000. The data also belong to a second study, concerning T cells in Graves' hyperthyroidism and ophthalmopathy. The second study, in turn, reports: Stable Graves' hyperthyroidism was defined as the absence of progression to ophthalmopathy over 18 months of follow-up. The hyperthyroidism patients were between 18 and 65 years old and newly diagnosed, with a disease duration of less than 2 months. The study excluded patients with uncontrolled infections, other autoimmune diseases, pregnancy or lactation. Clinical symptoms, serum thyroxine and TRAb, thyroid ultrasound, and orbital computed tomography formed the basis for the diagnoses. The TCR CDR3 was subjected to a first round of RT-PCR using the HTBI primer set and the Qiagen OneStep RT-PCR kit. Most expanded thyroid clonotypes (frequency above 0.001) were also found in blood, which suggests that blood repertoires may mirror thyroid immune responses. Ophthalmopathy was separated from stable hyperthyroidism by a 13 V-J signature model, with 85% to 90% sensitivity and 81% to 82% specificity obtained in cross-validation and 80%/75% obtained in testing. In validation, progression to ophthalmopathy was predicted by the model with 70% to 71% sensitivity and under 85% specificity, a median of approximately 6.5 months before onset. To identify distinguishing TCR V-J signatures, a discovery cohort of 90 to 100 patients was used, comprising 43 with Graves' ophthalmopathy and approximately 58 with stable Graves' hyperthyroidism. An independent validation cohort of around 19 hyperthyroidism patients and more than 15 patients who later progressed to ophthalmopathy tested prospective prediction of ophthalmopathy. The approximately 100 discovery patients were randomly split 7:3 into training and test sets. In addition, the study compared T-cell repertoires in thyroid tissue and in blood from over 5 Graves' hyperthyroidism patients. Once sampling was done, hyperthyroidism patients were given methimazole at a starting dose of 30 mg daily, whereas ophthalmopathy patients were given high-dose intravenous methylprednisolone. A second multiplex PCR round built the libraries, followed by size selection and purification. Sequencing of the libraries was done on an Illumina HiSeq2000 using paired-end 100 bp reads. Raw data were processed with SOAPnuke, discarding reads with adapters, uncalled bases, mean Phred below 15, or no exact constant-primer or identifier match. COPE v1.2.5 was used to merge high-quality paired reads, and clonotypes were defined as unique nucleotide sequences. MiTCR v1.1 was used to align the clonotypes against IMGT TRBV, TRBD and TRBJ reference segments. The analysis included only V-J combinations with a frequency above 0.0001, which together covered more than 99% of the repertoires. The TCS score was defined as the ratio of F50 (clonal expansion) to E x V (chaos), calculated using BLOSUM62-based TCRdist between CDR3 peptides within each V-J. Welch's t-statistics and random forest reduced around 520 V-J features to fewer than 15, which were used in a naive Bayes classifier (R e1071). No statistical method was used to fix the sample size in advance, and group allocation was not hidden from the investigators. The paper reports TCR Vbeta CDR3 sequencing of about 140 peripheral blood samples: 40 to 45 ophthalmopathy, 70 to 85 hyperthyroidism and around 17 progressor patients.

The rearranged chain carries TRBV20-1 and TRBJ2-2; a weak D assignment points to TRBD1 (6 bases agree). The source material was peripheral blood mononuclear cells (PBMCs), sampled at new diagnosis, from a patient treated with antithyroid drugs. This clonotype was sampled from a woman aged 25 to 39 with Graves disease. Donor details come from another sample of the same person, matched by shared clones. The DNA sequence is given as TGCAGTGCTAGCGGGACATCGAACACCGGGGAGCTGTTTTTT. This encodes CSASGTSNTGELFF.